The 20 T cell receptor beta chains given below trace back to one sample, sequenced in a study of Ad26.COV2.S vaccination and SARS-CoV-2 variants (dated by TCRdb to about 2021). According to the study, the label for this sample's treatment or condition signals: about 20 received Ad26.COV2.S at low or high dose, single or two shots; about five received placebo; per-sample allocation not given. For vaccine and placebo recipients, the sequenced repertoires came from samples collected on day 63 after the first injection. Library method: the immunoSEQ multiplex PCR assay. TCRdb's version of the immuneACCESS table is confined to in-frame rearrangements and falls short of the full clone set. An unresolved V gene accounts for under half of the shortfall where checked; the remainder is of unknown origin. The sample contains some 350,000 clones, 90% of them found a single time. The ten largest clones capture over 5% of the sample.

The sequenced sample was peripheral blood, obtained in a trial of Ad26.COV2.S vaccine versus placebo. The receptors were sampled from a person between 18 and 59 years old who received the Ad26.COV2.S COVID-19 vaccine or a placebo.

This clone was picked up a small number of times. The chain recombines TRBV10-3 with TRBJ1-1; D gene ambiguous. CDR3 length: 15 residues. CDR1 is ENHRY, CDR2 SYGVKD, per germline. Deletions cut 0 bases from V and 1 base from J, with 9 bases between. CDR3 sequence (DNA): TGTGCCATCAGTGAGTCAGGACGGTCGAACACTGAAGCTTTCTTT. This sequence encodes CAISESGRSNTEAFF.

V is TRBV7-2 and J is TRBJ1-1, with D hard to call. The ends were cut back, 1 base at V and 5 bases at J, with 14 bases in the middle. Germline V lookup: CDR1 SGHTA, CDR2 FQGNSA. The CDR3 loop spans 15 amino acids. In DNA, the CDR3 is TGTGCCAGCAGCTTAGTTCCAGGCCCAGAAACTGAAGCTTTCTTT. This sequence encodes CASSLVPGPETEAFF.

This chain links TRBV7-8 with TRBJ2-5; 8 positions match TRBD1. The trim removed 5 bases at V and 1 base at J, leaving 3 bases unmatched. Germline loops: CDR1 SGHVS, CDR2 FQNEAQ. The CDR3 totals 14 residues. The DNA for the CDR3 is TGTGCCAGCAGCATCAGGGGGCTCCAAGAGACCCAGTACTTC. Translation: CASSIRGLQETQYF.

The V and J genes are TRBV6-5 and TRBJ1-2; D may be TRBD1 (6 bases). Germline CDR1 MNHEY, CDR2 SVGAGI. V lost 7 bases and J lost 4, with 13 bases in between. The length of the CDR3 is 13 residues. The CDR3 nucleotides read TGTGCCAGCAACAGGGCTTACGGCTATGGCTACACCTTC. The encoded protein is CASNRAYGYGYTF.

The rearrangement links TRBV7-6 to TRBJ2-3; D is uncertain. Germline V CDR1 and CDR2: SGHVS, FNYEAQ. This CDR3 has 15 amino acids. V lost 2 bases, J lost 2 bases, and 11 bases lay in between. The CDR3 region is CASSLFLGTTDTQYF. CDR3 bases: TGTGCCAGCAGCTTATTCCTAGGTACCACAGATACGCAGTATTTT.

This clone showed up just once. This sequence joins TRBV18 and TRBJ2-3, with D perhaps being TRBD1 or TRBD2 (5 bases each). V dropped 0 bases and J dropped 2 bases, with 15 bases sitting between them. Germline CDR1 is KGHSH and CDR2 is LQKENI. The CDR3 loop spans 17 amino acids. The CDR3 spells CASSPPRARDLTDTQYF. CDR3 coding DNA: TGTGCCAGCTCACCACCCCGGGCCCGGGACCTCACAGATACGCAGTATTTT. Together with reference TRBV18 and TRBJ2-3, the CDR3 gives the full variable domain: NAGVMQNPRHLVRRRGQEARLRCSPMKGHSHVYWYRQLPEEGLKFMVYLQKENIIDESGMPKERFSAEFPKEGPSILRIQQVVRGDSAAYFCASSPPRARDLTDTQYFGPGTRLTVL.

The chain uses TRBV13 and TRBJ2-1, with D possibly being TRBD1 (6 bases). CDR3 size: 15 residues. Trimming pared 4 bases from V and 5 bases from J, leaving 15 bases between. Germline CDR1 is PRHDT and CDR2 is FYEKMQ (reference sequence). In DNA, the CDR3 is TGTGCCAGCAGCTCTGGGGGCGGGTCTCACAATGAGCAGTTCTTC. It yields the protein CASSSGGGSHNEQFF.

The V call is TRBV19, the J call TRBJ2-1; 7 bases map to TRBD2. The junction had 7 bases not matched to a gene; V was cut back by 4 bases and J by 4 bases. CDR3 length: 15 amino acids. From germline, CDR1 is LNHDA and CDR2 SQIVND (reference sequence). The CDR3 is CASSRQAGSYNEQFF. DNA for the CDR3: TGTGCCAGTAGTAGGCAAGCGGGATCTTACAATGAGCAGTTCTTC.

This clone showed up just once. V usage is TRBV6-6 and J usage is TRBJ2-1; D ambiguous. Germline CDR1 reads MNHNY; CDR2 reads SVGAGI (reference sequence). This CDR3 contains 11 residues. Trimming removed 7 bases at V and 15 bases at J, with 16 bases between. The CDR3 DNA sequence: TGTGCCAGCACCAAAACTGGTTTATGGTTCTTC. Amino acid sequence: CASTKTGLWFF.

CDR3 sequence (DNA): TGTGCCAGCAGCAGGACAGTTGATGGCTACACCTTC. This encodes CASSRTVDGYTF. The chain joins TRBV11-3 to TRBJ1-2, with D maybe TRBD1 (6 bases). Per germline, CDR1 SGHNT and CDR2 YENEEA. CDR3 size: 12 residues. V was cut by 5 bases and J by 6 bases, with 10 bases left in between.

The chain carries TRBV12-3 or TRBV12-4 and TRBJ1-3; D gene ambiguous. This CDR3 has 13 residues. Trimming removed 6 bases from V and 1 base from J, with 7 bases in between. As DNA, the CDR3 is TGTGCCAGCAGCGTCTCGTCTGGAAACACCATATATTTT. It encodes CASSVSSGNTIYF.

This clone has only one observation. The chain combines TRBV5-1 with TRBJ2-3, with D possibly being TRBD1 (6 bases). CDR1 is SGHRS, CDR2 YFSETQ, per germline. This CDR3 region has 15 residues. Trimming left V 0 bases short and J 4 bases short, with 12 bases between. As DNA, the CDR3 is TGCGCCAGCAGCTTGGACTGGGGGCGTGCAGATACGCAGTATTTT. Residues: CASSLDWGRADTQYF.

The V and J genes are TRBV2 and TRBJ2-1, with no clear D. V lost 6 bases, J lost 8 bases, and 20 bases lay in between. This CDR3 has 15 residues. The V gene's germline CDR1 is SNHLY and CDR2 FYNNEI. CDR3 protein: CASSTSPLLEDEQFF. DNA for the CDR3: TGTGCCAGCAGCACATCGCCTCTCCTTGAGGATGAGCAGTTCTTC.

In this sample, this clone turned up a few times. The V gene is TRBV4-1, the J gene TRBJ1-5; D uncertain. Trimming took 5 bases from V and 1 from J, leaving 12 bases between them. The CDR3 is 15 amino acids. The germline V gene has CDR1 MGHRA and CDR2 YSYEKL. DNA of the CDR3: TGCGCCAGCAGCGGAAGGGTATCAAGCAATCAGCCCCAGCATTTT. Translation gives CASSGRVSSNQPQHF.

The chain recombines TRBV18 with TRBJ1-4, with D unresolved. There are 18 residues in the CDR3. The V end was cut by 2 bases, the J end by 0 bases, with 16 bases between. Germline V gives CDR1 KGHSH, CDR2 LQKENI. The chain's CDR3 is CASSPNLGQPATNEKLFF. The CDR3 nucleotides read TGTGCCAGCTCACCAAACCTGGGCCAGCCTGCAACTAATGAAAAACTGTTTTTT.

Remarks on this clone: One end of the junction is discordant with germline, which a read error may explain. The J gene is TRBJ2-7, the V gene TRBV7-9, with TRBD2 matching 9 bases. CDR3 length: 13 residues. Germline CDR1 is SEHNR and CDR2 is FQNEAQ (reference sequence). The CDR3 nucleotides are TGTGCCAGCAGCCTAGCGGGGCTGGACGAGCAGTACTTC. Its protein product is CASSLAGLDEQYF.

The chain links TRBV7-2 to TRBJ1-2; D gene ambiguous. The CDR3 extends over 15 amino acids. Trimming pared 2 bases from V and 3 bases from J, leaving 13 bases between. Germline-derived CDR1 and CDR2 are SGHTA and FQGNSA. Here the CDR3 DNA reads TGTGCCAGCAGCTTATATTCGTCAGGCCACTATGGCTACACCTTC. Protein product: CASSLYSSGHYGYTF.

CDR3 sequence reads: CAWNQNTEAFF. DNA of the CDR3: TGTGCCTGGAACCAGAACACTGAAGCTTTCTTT. The rearrangement joins TRBV30 to TRBJ1-1; D is undetermined. V was pared by 4 bases and J by 1 base, with 4 bases between. The CDR3 has 11 residues. CDR1 is GTSNPN, CDR2 SVGIG, per germline (reference sequence).

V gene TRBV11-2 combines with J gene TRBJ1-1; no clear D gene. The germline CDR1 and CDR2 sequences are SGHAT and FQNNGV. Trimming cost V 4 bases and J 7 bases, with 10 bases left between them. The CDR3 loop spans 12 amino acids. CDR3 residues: CASSSKGFEAFF. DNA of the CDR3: TGTGCCAGCAGCTCAAAGGGATTTGAAGCTTTCTTT.

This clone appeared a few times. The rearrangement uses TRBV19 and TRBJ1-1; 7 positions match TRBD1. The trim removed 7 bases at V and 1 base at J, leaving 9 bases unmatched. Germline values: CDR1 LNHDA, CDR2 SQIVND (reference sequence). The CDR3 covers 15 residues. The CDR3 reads CASTRRDSGNTEAFF. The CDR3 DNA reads TGTGCCAGTACCCGACGGGACAGTGGGAACACTGAAGCTTTCTTT.